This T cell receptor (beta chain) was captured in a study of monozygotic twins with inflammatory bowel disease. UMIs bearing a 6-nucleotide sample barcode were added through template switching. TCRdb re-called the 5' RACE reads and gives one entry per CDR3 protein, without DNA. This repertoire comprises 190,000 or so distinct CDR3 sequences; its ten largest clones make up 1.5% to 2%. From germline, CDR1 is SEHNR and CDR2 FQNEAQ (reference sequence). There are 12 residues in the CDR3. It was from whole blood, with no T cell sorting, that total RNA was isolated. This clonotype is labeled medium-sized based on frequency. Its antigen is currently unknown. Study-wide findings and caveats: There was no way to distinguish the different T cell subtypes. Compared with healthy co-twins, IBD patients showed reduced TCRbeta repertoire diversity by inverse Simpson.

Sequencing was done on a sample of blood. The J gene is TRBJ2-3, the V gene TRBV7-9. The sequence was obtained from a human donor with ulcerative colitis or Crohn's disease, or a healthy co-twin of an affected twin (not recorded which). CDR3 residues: CASSLDYHTQYF. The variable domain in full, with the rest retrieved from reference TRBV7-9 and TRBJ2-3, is DTGVSQNPRHKITKRGQNVTFRCDPISEHNRLYWYRQTLGQGPEFLTYFQNEAQLEKSRLLSDRFSAERPKGSFSTLEIQRTEQGDSAMYLCASSLDYHTQYFGPGTRLTVL.